Shown below are 15 T cell receptor beta chains from a single sample sequenced in a study of human T cells and chemical hapten exposure. Time point noted: patch test 2, 6 weeks after DPC sensitization. Treatment of the sample: therapeutic diphenylcyclopropenone sensitization with weekly scalp DPC. Via MiXCR, TCRdb re-called the RACE reads, giving one row per CDR3 protein. The sample lists approximately 120,000 distinct CDR3 sequences; less than 10% were seen once. Sequencing was performed on whole blood, taken in connection with sensitization to the hapten diphenylcyclopropenone (DPC). These receptors all come from a middle-aged woman with alopecia areata. Some clones in this sample may be carry-over from other donors' samples.

This clonotype was seen a few times. The chain combines TRBV4-3 with TRBJ2-5; 8 positions match TRBD2. CDR1 and CDR2 from the germline V gene are LGHNA and YSLEER. J lost 4 bases, V lost 0 bases, and 4 bases had no gene match. The CDR3 extends over 15 amino acids. The CDR3 DNA reads TGCGCCAGCAGCCAAGATAGCAGCGGGGGAGAGACCCAGTACTTC. Translating gives CASSQDSSGGETQYF.

The V and J genes are TRBV28 and TRBJ2-7; no firm D call. Germline-derived CDR1 and CDR2 are MDHEN and SYDVKM. V was cut by 3 bases and J by 2 bases, with 8 bases left in between. The CDR3 is 13 residues long. DNA for the CDR3: TGTGCCAGCAGTTTTAATGGGCCCTACGAGCAGTACTTC. It is translated as CASSFNGPYEQYF. The full variable domain, its missing parts supplied by reference TRBV28 and TRBJ2-7, is DVKVTQSSRYLVKRTGEKVFLECVQDMDHENMFWYRQDPGLGLRLIYFSYDVKMKEKGDIPEGYSVSREKKERFSLILESASTNQTSMYLCASSFNGPYEQYFGPGTRLTVT.

The V gene is TRBV6-5, the J gene TRBJ1-6; D gene uncertain. CDR1 and CDR2 (germline): MNHEY, SVGAGI. This CDR3 is 16 amino acids long. V was pared by 2 bases and J by 6 bases, with 14 bases between. The CDR3 spells CASSYIHSRTNSPLHF. The CDR3 nucleotides read TGTGCCAGCAGTTACATCCACAGTAGAACTAATTCACCCCTCCACTTT.

At least ten counts were recorded for this clonotype. The chain links TRBV9 to TRBJ2-3; 10 bases are a match to TRBD2. The length of the CDR3 is 15 residues. V shed 4 bases and J 4 bases; nucleotides not matched to a gene: 6. Looked up from germline, CDR1 is SGDLS and CDR2 is YYNGEE. Here the CDR3 reads CASSRAGGLADTQYF. The CDR3 nucleotides read TGTGCCAGCAGCCGAGCGGGGGGGTTGGCAGATACGCAGTATTTT.

The V gene is TRBV9, the J gene TRBJ2-1, with 9 bases matching TRBD2. The V segment lost 3 bases and the J segment 7 bases; nucleotides outside the gene matches: 8. CDR1 is SGDLS, CDR2 YYNGEE, per germline. This CDR3 has 15 amino acids. The CDR3 bases are TGTGCCAGCAGCGCAGAAGCGGGGGGAGTAAATGAGCAGTTCTTC. This codes for CASSAEAGGVNEQFF.

This clonotype was seen ten or more times. The rearrangement uses TRBV6-5 and TRBJ2-1, with a possible D match to TRBD2 (6 bases). V was cut by 2 bases and J by 13 bases, with 12 bases left in between. CDR3 length: 12 residues. Germline V lookup: CDR1 MNHEY, CDR2 SVGAGI. The CDR3 sequence: CASSYGGEKQFF. Here the CDR3 DNA reads TGTGCCAGCAGTTACGGAGGGGAGAAACAGTTCTTC.

Remarks on this clonotype: The germline gene is not matched at one end of the junction; a read error may be the cause. The rearrangement uses TRBV9 and TRBJ2-7, with D uncertain. The CDR3 is 13 residues long. CDR1 and CDR2 from the germline V gene are SGDLS and YYNGEE. CDR3: CTSSDLLRSEQYF. CDR3 bases: TGTACCAGCAGCGATTTACTTAGAAGCGAGCAGTACTTC.

This clonotype has only a few counts. The rearrangement uses TRBV4-3 and TRBJ1-6, with TRBD1 identical over 7 bases. V shed 0 bases and J 8 bases; nucleotides not matched to a gene: 7. Per germline, CDR1 LGHNA and CDR2 YSLEER. This CDR3 spans 16 amino acids. The CDR3 loop reads CASSQDLGTVHSPLHF. The CDR3 DNA reads as TGCGCCAGCAGCCAAGATCTAGGGACAGTGCATTCACCCCTCCACTTT.

Regarding this clonotype: At one boundary the junction diverges from the germline segment, which might be a read error. The chain links TRBV20-1 to TRBJ2-2; 9 bases align to TRBD1. Germline V lookup: CDR1 DFQATT, CDR2 SNEGSKA (reference sequence). The CDR3 is 13 residues long. Here the CDR3 reads CSTGTGNTGELVF. As DNA, the CDR3 is TGCAGCACCGGGACAGGGAACACCGGGGAGCTGGTTTTT.

This chain uses TRBV20-1 with TRBJ2-2, with TRBD2 as a possible D gene (6 bases). Looked up from germline, CDR1 is DFQATT and CDR2 is SNEGSKA (reference sequence). There are 15 residues in the CDR3. V was cut by 3 bases and J by 0 bases, with 11 bases left in between. In DNA form, the CDR3 reads TGCAGTGCTAGTTTGGGGGGAACGAACACCGGGGAGCTGTTTTTT. Its translation is CSASLGGTNTGELFF.

This clonotype was seen ten or more times. The chain couples TRBV12-3 or TRBV12-4 to TRBJ2-2, with TRBD1 matching over 8 bases. V shed 1 base, J shed 5 bases, and the junction held 6 bases outside the gene matches. The CDR3 runs 16 residues. The CDR3 spells CASSLGWTGKTGELFF. In nucleotides, the CDR3 is TGTGCCAGCAGTTTAGGATGGACAGGGAAAACCGGGGAGCTGTTTTTT.

V is TRBV19 and J is TRBJ2-1, with 10 bases lining up with TRBD2. Germline CDR1 reads LNHDA; CDR2 reads SQIVND (reference sequence). The CDR3 loop spans 16 amino acids. V trimming: 1 base; J trimming: 8 bases; junction bases outside the gene matches: 8. In DNA, the CDR3 is TGTGCCAGTAGTATAGGTTTAGCGGGGGGCCTCCATGAGCAGTTCTTC. It is translated as CASSIGLAGGLHEQFF.

This chain joins TRBV5-1 and TRBJ1-1, with a tentative D call TRBD1 (6 bases). Trimming pared 1 base from V and 6 bases from J, leaving 22 bases between. Looked up from germline, CDR1 is SGHRS and CDR2 is YFSETQ. CDR3 size: 17 residues. CDR3 bases: TGCGCCAGCAGCTTGACAGGGCCCGCGGTAGGTAACCCTGAAGCTTTCTTT. It encodes CASSLTGPAVGNPEAFF. Variable domain in full (rest from reference TRBV5-1 and TRBJ1-1): KAGVTQTPRYLIKTRGQQVTLSCSPISGHRSVSWYQQTPGQGLQFLFEYFSETQRNKGNFPGRFSGRQFSNSRSEMNVSTLELGDSALYLCASSLTGPAVGNPEAFFGQGTRLTVV.

The gene calls are TRBV10-3 and TRBJ2-1; no firm D call. Trimming took off 11 bases at V and 3 bases at J, with 8 bases between the two ends. In germline, CDR1 is ENHRY, CDR2 SYGVKD. This CDR3 contains 11 residues. The CDR3 DNA reads as TGTGCCTCATGCAACTACAATGAGCAGTTCTTC. It translates to CASCNYNEQFF.

In its sample, this clonotype was seen a few times. The rearrangement joins TRBV12-3 or TRBV12-4 to TRBJ1-2; perhaps TRBD1 as D (5 bases). The CDR3 runs 15 residues. Trimming pared 5 bases from V and 1 base from J, leaving 14 bases between. CDR3 nucleotides: TGTGCCAGCAGTGCCCCTTCTCAGGGTAACTATGGCTACACCTTC. Its protein product is CASSAPSQGNYGYTF.